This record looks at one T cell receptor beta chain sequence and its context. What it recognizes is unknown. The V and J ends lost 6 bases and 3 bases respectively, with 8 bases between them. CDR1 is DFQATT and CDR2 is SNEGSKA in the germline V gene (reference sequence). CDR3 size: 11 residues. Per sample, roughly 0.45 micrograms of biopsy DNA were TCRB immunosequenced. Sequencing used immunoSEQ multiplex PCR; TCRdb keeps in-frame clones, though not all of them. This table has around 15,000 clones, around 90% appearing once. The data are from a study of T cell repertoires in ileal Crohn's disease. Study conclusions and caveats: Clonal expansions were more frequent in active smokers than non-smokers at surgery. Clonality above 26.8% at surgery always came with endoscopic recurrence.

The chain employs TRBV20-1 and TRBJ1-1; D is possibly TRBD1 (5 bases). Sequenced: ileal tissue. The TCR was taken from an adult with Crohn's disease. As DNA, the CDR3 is TGCAGTGCAGCAGGGCACACTGAAGCTTTCTTT. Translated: CSAAGHTEAFF.